This T cell receptor beta chain is drawn from a study of molecular identifiers for immune sequencing clone quantification. TCRdb ran MiXCR on the PCR reads and lists one entry per CDR3 protein. The sample shows 490,000 or so distinct CDR3 sequences, roughly 26% of them seen only once. The CDR3 is 12 residues long. With 4 bases removed from V and 6 bases from J, the gap between germline ends came to 11 bases. CDR1 and CDR2 (germline): SGHDT, YYEEEE. The receptor comes from a human donor in good health. Some libraries in this study had Jurkat cell RNA spiked in. Sequencing was performed on naive CD8+ T cells from blood, with Jurkat cell RNA spiked in. Subset described: FACS-sorted CD8+CD4-CCR7+CD45RA+ naive T cells. The rearrangement links TRBV5-6 to TRBJ2-7; D might be TRBD2 (6 bases). The CDR3 region is CASSQGLSEQYF. The CDR3 DNA reads TGTGCCAGCAGCCAAGGACTATCCGAGCAGTACTTC.